This T cell receptor (beta chain) was observed in a study of CD4+ T cells in melanoma. Study-wide points: CD8+ T cell, macrophage and B cell function reportedly correlated with neoantigen-specific CD4+ T cells. In melanoma, neoantigen-specific CD4+ T cells reportedly differed in differentiation state.

About this clone: Its target is unknown.

This CDR3 has 11 residues. Germline V CDR1 and CDR2: DFQATT, SNEGSKA (reference sequence). V gave up 5 bases and J gave up 8 bases, with 12 bases separating them. The repertoire was sequenced with immunoSEQ multiplex PCR; TCRdb's copy has only in-frame clones and lacks some. The data show about 140,000 clones, with 80% to 95% seen just once and more than 1.5% held by the top ten. The origin of this receptor is a human donor with melanoma. This rearrangement joins TRBV20-1 to TRBJ1-1; D remains unclear. Written as DNA, the CDR3 is TGCAGTGCTGCCCGCAGTATGGAAGCTTTCTTT. Translation: CSAARSMEAFF.